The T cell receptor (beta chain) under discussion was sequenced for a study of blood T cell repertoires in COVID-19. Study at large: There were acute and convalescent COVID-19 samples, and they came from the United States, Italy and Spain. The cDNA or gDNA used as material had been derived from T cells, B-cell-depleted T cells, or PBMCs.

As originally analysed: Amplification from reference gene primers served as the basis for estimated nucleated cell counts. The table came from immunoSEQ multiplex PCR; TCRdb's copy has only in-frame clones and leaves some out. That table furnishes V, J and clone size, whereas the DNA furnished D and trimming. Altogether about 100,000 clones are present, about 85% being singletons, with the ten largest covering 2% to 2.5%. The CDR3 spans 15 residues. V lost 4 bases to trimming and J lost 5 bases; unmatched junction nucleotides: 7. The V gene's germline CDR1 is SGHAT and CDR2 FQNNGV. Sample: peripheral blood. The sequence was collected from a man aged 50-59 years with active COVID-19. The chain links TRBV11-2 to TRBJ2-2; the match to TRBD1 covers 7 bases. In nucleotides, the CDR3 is TGTGCCAGCAGCTCCCTGACAGGGAGAACCGGGGAGCTGTTTTTT. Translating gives CASSSLTGRTGELFF. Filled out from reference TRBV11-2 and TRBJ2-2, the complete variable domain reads EAGVAQSPRYKIIEKRQSVAFWCNPISGHATLYWYQQILGQGPKLLIQFQNNGVVDDSQLPKDRFSAERLKGVDSTLKIQPAKLEDSAVYLCASSSLTGRTGELFFGEGSRLTVL.